The T cell receptor beta chain under discussion was sequenced for a study of blood T cell repertoires in COVID-19. On the study more broadly: The samples span acute and convalescent COVID-19 from the United States, Italy and Spain. Nucleic acid was either cDNA or gDNA, and it came from T cells, B-cell-depleted T cells, or PBMCs.

CDR1 is ENHRY, CDR2 SYGVKD, per germline. The CDR3 is made up of 13 amino acids. J was trimmed by 7 bases and V by 8 bases; bases with no gene match: 10. Per the original data handling: By means of reference gene primer amplification, nucleated cell counts were estimated. The data were produced by immunoSEQ multiplex PCR, yet TCRdb's version contains in-frame clones alone and is incomplete. Clone size and the V and J calls come from that table; the DNA yielded D and trimming. The table has 150,000 to 200,000 clones, 90% seen once. The V gene is TRBV10-3, the J gene TRBJ1-2, with 7 bases that match TRBD1. The material sequenced was peripheral blood. The sequence came from a man aged 55 to 70 with active or convalescent COVID-19. The CDR3 region is CAIDVTGFGGYTF. The CDR3 DNA sequence: TGTGCCATCGATGTGACAGGGTTTGGTGGCTACACCTTC.